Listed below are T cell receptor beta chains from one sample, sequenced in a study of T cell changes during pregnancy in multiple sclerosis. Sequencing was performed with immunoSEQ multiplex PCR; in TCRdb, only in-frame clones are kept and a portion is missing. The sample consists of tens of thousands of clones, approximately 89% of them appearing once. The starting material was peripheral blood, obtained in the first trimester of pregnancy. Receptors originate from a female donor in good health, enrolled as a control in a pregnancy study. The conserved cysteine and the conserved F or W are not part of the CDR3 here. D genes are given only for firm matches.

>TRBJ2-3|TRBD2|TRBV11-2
ASIGVAGATSTDTQY
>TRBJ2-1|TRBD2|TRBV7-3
ASSLTSTPGDEQF
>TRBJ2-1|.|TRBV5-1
ASSLAPGRTNEQF
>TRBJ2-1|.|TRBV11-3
ASSPRDTYNEQF
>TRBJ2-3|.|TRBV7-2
ASSPLLRGHEDTQY
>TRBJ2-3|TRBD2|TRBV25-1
ASSERPSGRDTQY
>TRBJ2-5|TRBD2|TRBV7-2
ASSGLAGGQQETQY
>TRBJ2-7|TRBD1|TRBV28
ASSFPGQGAEQY
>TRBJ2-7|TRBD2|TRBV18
ASSPPTSGRNEQY
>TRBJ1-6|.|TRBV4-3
ASSQGTVWRYATNSPLH
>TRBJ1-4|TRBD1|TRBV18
ASSPSTGGNEKLF
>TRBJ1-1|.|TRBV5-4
ASSPGGPNTEAF
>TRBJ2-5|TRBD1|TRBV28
ASTIGGQGAGETQY
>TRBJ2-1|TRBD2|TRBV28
ASSPPGLAGPKTNEQF
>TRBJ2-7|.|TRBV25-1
ASSGNLGSYEQY
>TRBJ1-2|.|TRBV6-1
ASERHPLYGYT
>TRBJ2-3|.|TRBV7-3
ASSLAPVVRGDTQY
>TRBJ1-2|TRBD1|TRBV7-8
ASSRLGQADYGYT
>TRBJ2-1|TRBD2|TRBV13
ASSLGRLAGGSYNEQF
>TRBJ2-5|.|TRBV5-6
ASSLERESQETQY
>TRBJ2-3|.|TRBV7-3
ASSPRQTDTQY
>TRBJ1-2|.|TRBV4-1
ASSPQEVNYGYT
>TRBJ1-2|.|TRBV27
ASSLSIGADYGYT
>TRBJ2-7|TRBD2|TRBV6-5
ASSYSAGGRYEQY
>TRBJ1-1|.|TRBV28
ASRAWGVSAEAF
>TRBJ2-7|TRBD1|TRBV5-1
ASSAAGTGVQEQY
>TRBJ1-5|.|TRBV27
ASSGQINQPQH
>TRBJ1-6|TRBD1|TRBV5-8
ASSWGTGGLDSPLH
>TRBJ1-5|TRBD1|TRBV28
ASSPGVDREFQPQH
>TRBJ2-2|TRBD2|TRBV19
ASSIQSGRGTGELF
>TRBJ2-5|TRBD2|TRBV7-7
ASSLAISGGSQETQY
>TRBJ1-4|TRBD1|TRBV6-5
ASSYSRTGSEKLF